This T cell receptor beta chain was obtained from a study of cytomegalovirus exposure and HLA in healthy donors. V lost 0 bases, J lost 8 bases, and 19 bases lay in between. Per the germline V gene, CDR1 is LNHNV and CDR2 is YYDKDF (reference sequence). The CDR3 extends over 16 amino acids. General study findings and limits: By a later analysis, the bulk of CMV-associated TCR beta chains appeared HLA-restricted. Among TCR beta chains, those listed as cytomegalovirus-associated numbered approximately 150.

60 Vbeta and 13 Jbeta primers were used in PCR. TCRdb keeps only in-frame clones here, not all; method: immunoSEQ multiplex PCR. The sample records around 130,000 clones, around 77% being singletons. This clone has only a few counts. The antigen is undetermined. The sequence came from a man younger than 35 in good health and CMV-seropositive. The sequenced sample was PBMCs. The J gene is TRBJ1-2, the V gene TRBV15, with D possibly being TRBD1 (5 bases). For the CDR3, the DNA is TGTGCCACCAGCAGAGATTATGGGGGGGAAGGTCGCGGCTACACCTTC. It is translated as CATSRDYGGEGRGYTF.